This T cell receptor (beta chain) is drawn from a study of shared clonotypes between healthy human individuals. Several immunoSEQ plates received, in even portions, the genomic DNA of each subset. TCRdb's table, derived via immunoSEQ multiplex PCR, lists solely in-frame clones and lacks some. Of over 800,000 clones in the sample, 80% to 95% are singletons; the top ten hold under 30%. Study findings and constraints: It was observed that 5% to 6% of naive CD4 clonotypes were shared across several donors.

The germline V gene encodes CDR1 SGDLS and CDR2 YYNGEE. V was trimmed by 3 bases and J by 7 bases, leaving 25 bases between them. The CDR3 has 17 residues. As to this clone: Its antigen is still unknown.

Selected positively for CCR7 and CD45RO-negative, naive CD8 cells excluded terminally differentiated effector memory CD45RA+ cells. This chain uses TRBV9 with TRBJ1-2; D is ambiguous. The sequenced material came from naive CD8+ T cells sorted from blood. The TCR comes from a man younger than 40 in good health. CDR3 coding DNA: TGTGCCAGCAGCGCCCCCTCAGATCAACATACCTCGAGTGGCTACACCTTC. The encoded protein is CASSAPSDQHTSSGYTF.